The source of this TCR beta chain is a study of T cell changes during pregnancy in multiple sclerosis. Germline assignment: CDR1 SQVTM and CDR2 ANQGSEA. Between the trimmed V and J ends, which lost 3 bases and 7 bases, there was a span of 15 bases. The length of the CDR3 is 13 residues. Produced via immunoSEQ multiplex PCR; TCRdb's table is partial and in-frame only. The data hold approximately 9,100 clones, with about 89% observed a single time. The specimen comprised CD8+ T cells from peripheral blood mononuclear cells, sampled in the first trimester of pregnancy. The origin of this receptor is a female donor in good health, enrolled as a control in a pregnancy study. The V call is TRBV29-1, the J call TRBJ1-2; possible D gene TRBD1, 5 bases. The CDR3 region is CSVDQGDFLGYTF. The CDR3 nucleotides read TGCAGCGTTGATCAGGGTGATTTTCTTGGCTACACCTTC.